This entry is about one TCR beta chain. Its antigen is undetermined. This sample is drawn from a study of T cells after yellow fever vaccination. Trimming took 3 bases from V and 5 from J; bases not matched to a gene: 6. Germline V gene data show CDR1 as SQVTM and CDR2 as ANQGSEA. CDR3 length equals 15 residues. TCRdb recomputed calls from the 5' RACE reads with MiXCR, one row per CDR3 protein. The sample carries 450,000 to 650,000 distinct CDR3 sequences, 20% to 25% recorded once. Overall study findings and caveats: Researchers cautioned that FACS-sorted repertoires could harbor abundant clonotypes contaminating from the bulk population. The secondary response was weaker but peaked faster, day 5 versus 15.

The V and J genes are TRBV29-1 and TRBJ2-5; 13 bases line up with TRBD2. The material was PBMCs, obtained less than 25 days after the first yellow fever vaccination. This receptor was obtained from a man aged 18 to 29 who received the YFV17D yellow fever vaccine. CDR3 DNA sequence: TGCAGCGTTGACACTAGCGGGGGGGCTAGGGAGACCCAGTACTTC. This gives the protein CSVDTSGGARETQYF.